Each of the 10 T cell receptor beta chains below was sequenced from the same sample in a study of blood T cell repertoires in COVID-19. Produced via immunoSEQ multiplex PCR; TCRdb's table is partial and in-frame only. The repertoire has roughly 250,000 clones, around 90% of them found once; the top ten carry roughly 0.79%. Sequenced input: peripheral blood. The receptors here all came from a man aged 25 to 45 with COVID-19, enrolled during active disease.

J is TRBJ2-5 and V is TRBV3-1 (or the pseudogene TRBV3-2); 11 bases match TRBD2. V lost 5 bases to trimming and J lost 1 base; unmatched junction nucleotides: 6. The CDR3 has 16 amino acids. Germline-derived CDR1 and CDR2 are LGHDT and YNNKEL (reference sequence). The CDR3 DNA reads as TGTGCCAGCAGCTCTCGACTAGCGGGGCGCCAAGAGACCCAGTACTTC. Translation: CASSSRLAGRQETQYF.

The V gene is TRBV14, the J gene TRBJ2-3; D is perhaps TRBD1 (6 bases). From germline, CDR1 is SGHDN and CDR2 FVKESK. The CDR3 spans 16 residues. The germline V and J ends were trimmed by 0 bases and 4 bases, with 14 bases remaining between them. CDR3 loop: CASSQDHGGFPDTQYF. In DNA form, the CDR3 reads TGTGCCAGCAGCCAAGATCATGGGGGCTTCCCAGATACGCAGTATTTT.

V gene TRBV10-3 combines with J gene TRBJ2-3; 7 bases agree with TRBD2. In germline, CDR1 is ENHRY, CDR2 SYGVKD. The CDR3 loop spans 14 amino acids. V shed 6 bases and J 2 bases; nucleotides not matched to a gene: 5. The CDR3 reads CAIRAGLTTDTQYF. The DNA of the CDR3 is TGTGCCATCAGAGCGGGACTTACCACAGATACGCAGTATTTT.

The chain couples TRBV5-4 to TRBJ1-1; 7 bases agree with TRBD1. Looked up from germline, CDR1 is SGHNT and CDR2 is YYREEE (reference sequence). V dropped 4 bases and J dropped 2; count of bases not matched to a gene: 8. The CDR3 totals 15 residues. DNA of the CDR3: TGTGCCAGCAGCCCCCCGGGACAGATCAACACTGAAGCTTTCTTT. Its protein product is CASSPPGQINTEAFF.

The chain is built from TRBV5-5 and TRBJ2-1; 10 positions agree with TRBD1. The CDR3 loop spans 15 amino acids. Losses at the gene ends were 0 bases for V and 4 bases for J; bases not matched to a gene: 1. Germline CDR1 and CDR2: SGHKS and YYEKEE (reference sequence). The CDR3 protein is CASSLGQGAYNEQFF. In DNA, the CDR3 is TGTGCCAGCAGCTTGGGACAGGGGGCATACAATGAGCAGTTCTTC.

A note on this clone: Within the sample, other DNA sequences also encode this same CDR3. The chain couples TRBV5-4 to TRBJ1-1; D not resolved. CDR1 is SGHNT, CDR2 YYREEE, per germline (reference sequence). The CDR3 runs 13 residues. The V end was cut by 0 bases, the J end by 4 bases, with 7 bases between. The CDR3 nucleotides read TGTGCCAGCAGCTTGGACGGTAGCACTGAAGCTTTCTTT. This sequence encodes CASSLDGSTEAFF.

The chain recombines TRBV5-1 with TRBJ2-5; 12 bases agree with TRBD2. Germline assignment: CDR1 SGHRS and CDR2 YFSETQ. With 4 bases clipped from V and 5 bases from J, the junction kept 9 bases outside the gene matches. The CDR3 contains 16 residues. The CDR3 DNA is TGCGCCAGCAGCCCAAGGACTAGCGGGGCGGGCGAGACCCAGTACTTC. Amino acids: CASSPRTSGAGETQYF.

The chain recombines TRBV11-2 with TRBJ2-1; no definite D call. This CDR3 has 12 residues. The germline CDR1 and CDR2 sequences are SGHAT and FQNNGV. The V end was cut by 1 base, the J end by 7 bases, with 5 bases between. DNA for the CDR3: TGTGCCAGCAGCTTAGGTACTAATGAGCAGTTCTTC. It codes for CASSLGTNEQFF.

This chain joins TRBV27 and TRBJ1-4; no firm D call. The CDR3 sequence is 14 residues long. Germline CDR1 and CDR2: MNHEY and SMNVEV (reference sequence). Trimming took off 5 bases at V and 5 bases at J, with 12 bases between the two ends. CDR3 sequence (DNA): TGTGCCAGCAGTCTGGGAGGTAGGAATGAAAAACTGTTTTTT. Translating it yields CASSLGGRNEKLFF.

This chain links TRBV14 with TRBJ2-1, with D perhaps matching TRBD1 (6 bases). The CDR3 contains 13 residues. Germline loops: CDR1 SGHDN, CDR2 FVKESK. The ends were cut back, 4 bases at V and 8 bases at J, with 12 bases in the middle. The DNA for the CDR3 is TGTGCCAGCAGCCTCCAACAGGGTTATGAGCAGTTCTTC. Translated: CASSLQQGYEQFF.